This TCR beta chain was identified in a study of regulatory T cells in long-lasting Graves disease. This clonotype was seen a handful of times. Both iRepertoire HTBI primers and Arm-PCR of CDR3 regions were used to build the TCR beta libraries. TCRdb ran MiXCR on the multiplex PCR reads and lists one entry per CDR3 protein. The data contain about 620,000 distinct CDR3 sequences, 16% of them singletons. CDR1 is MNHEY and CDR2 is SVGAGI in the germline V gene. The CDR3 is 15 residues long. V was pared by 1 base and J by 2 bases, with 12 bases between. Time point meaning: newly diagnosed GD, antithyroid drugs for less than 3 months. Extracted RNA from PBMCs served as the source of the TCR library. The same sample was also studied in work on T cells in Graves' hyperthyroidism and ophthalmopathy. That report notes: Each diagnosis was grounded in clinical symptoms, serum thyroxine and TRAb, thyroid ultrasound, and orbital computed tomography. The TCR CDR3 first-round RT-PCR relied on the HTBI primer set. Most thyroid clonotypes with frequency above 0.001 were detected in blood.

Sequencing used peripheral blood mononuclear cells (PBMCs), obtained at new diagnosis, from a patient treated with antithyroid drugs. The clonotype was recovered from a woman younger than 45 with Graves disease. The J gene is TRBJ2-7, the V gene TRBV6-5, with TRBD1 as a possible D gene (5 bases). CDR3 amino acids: CASSYLSTGAYEQYF. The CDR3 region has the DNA TGTGCCAGCAGTTACTTATCTACAGGAGCCTACGAGCAGTACTTC.